This T cell receptor (beta chain) was sequenced during a study of blood T cell repertoires in COVID-19. In the study overall: Collection of acute and convalescent COVID-19 samples took place in the United States, Italy and Spain. Sample material is recorded as cDNA or gDNA derived from T cells, B-cell-depleted T cells, or PBMCs.

Germline V gene sequence: CDR1 DFQATT, CDR2 SNEGSKA (reference sequence). CDR3 size: 11 residues. V lost 0 bases and J lost 8, with 5 bases in between. This clone came up many times. Other DNA variants within this sample encode the same CDR3. Those who participated ranged in age from about 18 to 89 years and resided in around 22 US areas. Participant-reported clinical history was the basis for cohort assignment. Repertoires were generated with immunoSEQ multiplex PCR, while TCRdb's copy carries only in-frame clones and drops some. In the table there are 150,000 to 200,000 clones, around 90% of which are singletons.

The chain uses TRBV20-1 and TRBJ2-1; D not certain. This TCR was sampled from a woman aged 18-29 years who had recovered from COVID-19. The sequenced sample was PBMCs or T cells enriched from blood (not recorded which). The CDR3 is CSARDRDEQFF. The CDR3 nucleotides are TGCAGTGCTAGAGATCGGGATGAGCAGTTCTTC.